These 30 T cell receptor beta chains share one sample of origin, sequenced in a study of blood T cell repertoires in COVID-19. Clones were read by immunoSEQ multiplex PCR, and TCRdb kept only the in-frame ones, dropping some. This table has around 300,000 clones, about nine tenths appearing once. Sequenced sample: peripheral blood. These receptors were collected from a man aged 45-60 years with active or convalescent COVID-19.

The chain employs TRBV5-6 and TRBJ1-1; no clear D gene. CDR3 length: 13 amino acids. Germline V gene data show CDR1 as SGHDT and CDR2 as YYEEEE. Trimming cost V 1 base and J 10 bases, with 14 bases left between them. The CDR3 loop reads CASSLRRGMGAFF. CDR3 nucleotides: TGTGCCAGCAGCTTGCGGCGGGGTATGGGAGCTTTCTTT.

This clone was seen only once. The chain couples TRBV27 to TRBJ2-1; 10 nucleotides agree with TRBD2. This CDR3 contains 16 residues. The germline CDR1 and CDR2 sequences are MNHEY and SMNVEV (reference sequence). Losses at the gene ends were 6 bases for V and 8 bases for J; bases not matched to a gene: 13. The CDR3 loop reads CASSLEREGLLDEQFF. CDR3 bases: TGTGCCAGCAGCCTCGAGCGGGAGGGCCTCTTGGATGAGCAGTTCTTC.

The gene calls are TRBV2 and TRBJ2-7; 7 bases map to TRBD1. The CDR3 is 14 amino acids. Germline V CDR1 and CDR2: SNHLY, FYNNEI. With 6 bases clipped from V and 2 bases from J, the junction kept 7 bases outside the gene matches. CDR3 sequence (DNA): TGTGCCAGCAGGTACATGGGACAGCCCTACGAGCAGTACTTC. Translated: CASRYMGQPYEQYF.

This clone showed up just once. The chain links TRBV11-2 to TRBJ2-4; maybe TRBD1 (5 bases). This CDR3 contains 14 residues. The V end was cut by 1 base, the J end by 7 bases, with 11 bases between. From germline, CDR1 is SGHAT and CDR2 FQNNGV. The CDR3 loop is CASSLAGIGNIQYF. CDR3 DNA sequence: TGTGCCAGCAGCTTAGCAGGGATCGGGAACATTCAGTACTTC.

The chain combines TRBV6-5 with TRBJ2-1, with D unclear. This CDR3 spans 13 amino acids. CDR1 MNHEY and CDR2 SVGAGI come from the germline V gene. Trimming stripped 4 bases from V and 0 bases from J, with 4 bases between. The CDR3 region has the DNA TGTGCCAGCAGTTCCGGCTCCTACAATGAGCAGTTCTTC. This sequence encodes CASSSGSYNEQFF.

The chain recombines TRBV7-8 with TRBJ1-5, with 9 bases identical to TRBD1. The CDR3 contains 16 residues. J lost 0 bases, V lost 5 bases, and 5 bases had no gene match. Looked up from germline, CDR1 is SGHVS and CDR2 is FQNEAQ. The DNA for the CDR3 is TGTGCCAGCAGCCCGGGACAGGGACTTAGCAATCAGCCCCAGCATTTT. This translates into CASSPGQGLSNQPQHF.

The chain is built from TRBV7-2 and TRBJ2-1, with TRBD1 matching over 7 bases. V lost 6 bases to trimming and J lost 8 bases; unmatched junction nucleotides: 13. In germline, CDR1 is SGHTA, CDR2 FQGNSA. This CDR3 is built from 15 residues. The CDR3 here is CASRKQGNTLDEQFF. CDR3 nucleotides: TGTGCCAGCAGGAAACAGGGGAACACCCTGGATGAGCAGTTCTTC.

CDR3 loop: CASSYEREVDEKLFF. The CDR3 nucleotides read TGTGCCAGCAGTTACGAGAGGGAGGTCGATGAAAAACTGTTTTTT. The rearrangement joins TRBV6-6 to TRBJ1-4, with D uncertain. The germline gives CDR1 MNHNY, CDR2 SVGAGI (reference sequence). The CDR3 has 15 residues. Trimming pared 2 bases from V and 6 bases from J, leaving 13 bases between.

J is TRBJ1-2 and V is TRBV27; possible D gene TRBD1, 6 bases. The CDR3 runs 14 residues. Trimming shortened V by 3 bases and J by 5 bases, and 13 bases separated the two germline ends. Germline lookup yields CDR1 MNHEY and CDR2 SMNVEV (reference sequence). The CDR3 sequence: CASSFGGQGYGYTF. CDR3 bases: TGTGCCAGCAGTTTCGGGGGGCAAGGGTATGGCTACACCTTC.

The chain couples TRBV14 to TRBJ1-2; possibly TRBD1 for D (5 bases). The CDR3 spans 14 residues. Trimming took off 4 bases at V and 6 bases at J, with 15 bases between the two ends. CDR1 SGHDN and CDR2 FVKESK come from the germline V gene. The CDR3 coding sequence is TGTGCCAGCAGCCGTCCAGGGATATACGATGGCTACACCTTC. It is translated as CASSRPGIYDGYTF.

The chain is built from TRBV4-1 and TRBJ2-1; 8 nucleotides line up with TRBD2. This CDR3 has 14 amino acids. V dropped 2 bases and J dropped 6; count of bases not matched to a gene: 3. Germline V gene sequence: CDR1 MGHRA, CDR2 YSYEKL. This CDR3 is CASSQPGGANEQFF. In DNA, the CDR3 is TGCGCCAGCAGCCAACCGGGAGGGGCCAATGAGCAGTTCTTC.

This clone showed up just once. The rearrangement links TRBV19 to TRBJ1-2; 7 positions agree with TRBD1. The CDR3 has 15 amino acids. CDR1 is LNHDA and CDR2 is SQIVND in the germline V gene (reference sequence). J was trimmed by 9 bases and V by 1 base; bases with no gene match: 11. The CDR3 sequence is CASSIGGGRTLSYTF. In DNA form, the CDR3 reads TGTGCCAGTAGTATAGGAGGGGGCAGAACCCTCAGCTACACCTTC.

The CDR3: CASTDGGAGYEQYF. The CDR3 DNA reads as TGTGCCAGCACTGATGGGGGGGCCGGCTACGAGCAGTACTTC. The V call is TRBV28, the J call TRBJ2-7, with a possible D match to TRBD2 (7 bases). V lost 7 bases and J lost 3, with 16 bases in between. Germline values: CDR1 MDHEN, CDR2 SYDVKM. CDR3 length: 14 amino acids.

The rearrangement links TRBV19 to TRBJ2-6; D perhaps matches TRBD1 (6 bases). CDR1 is LNHDA, CDR2 SQIVND, per germline (reference sequence). Trimming stripped 3 bases from V and 0 bases from J, with 12 bases between. The CDR3 length is 17 residues. The CDR3 sequence is CASSIWTAYSGANVLTF. CDR3 sequence (DNA): TGTGCCAGTAGTATTTGGACAGCATACTCTGGGGCCAACGTCCTGACTTTC.

This rearrangement joins TRBV27 to TRBJ1-2, with D maybe TRBD1 (5 bases). Germline lookup yields CDR1 MNHEY and CDR2 SMNVEV (reference sequence). The CDR3 totals 15 residues. Trimming left V 6 bases short and J 1 base short, with 15 bases between. This CDR3 is CASSPRQSFNYGYTF. Here the CDR3 DNA reads TGTGCCAGCAGCCCGAGACAGAGTTTTAACTATGGCTACACCTTC.

V gene TRBV5-1 combines with J gene TRBJ2-1, with 13 bases matching TRBD2. Looked up from germline, CDR1 is SGHRS and CDR2 is YFSETQ. The CDR3 has 16 amino acids. The V segment lost 0 bases and the J segment 9 bases; nucleotides outside the gene matches: 6. The CDR3 coding sequence is TGCGCCAGCAGCTTGGTCGGACTAGCGGGAGAACTTGAGCAGTTCTTC. Encoded protein: CASSLVGLAGELEQFF.

This clone has a single count. V and J are TRBV2 and TRBJ1-5; D ambiguous. This CDR3 has 14 amino acids. With 3 bases removed from V and 6 bases from J, the gap between germline ends came to 12 bases. Looked up from germline, CDR1 is SNHLY and CDR2 is FYNNEI. The CDR3 loop reads CASSDRTRGQPQHF. The CDR3 nucleotides are TGTGCCAGCAGTGACAGGACCCGGGGTCAGCCCCAGCATTTT.

The chain is built from TRBV18 and TRBJ2-2; possibly TRBD2 for D (5 bases). CDR3 size: 15 residues. Germline V CDR1 and CDR2: KGHSH, LQKENI. The V and J ends lost 1 base and 5 bases respectively, with 11 bases between them. The CDR3 loop is CASSPRNTGTGELFF. Written as DNA, the CDR3 is TGTGCCAGCTCACCACGGAATACGGGGACCGGGGAGCTGTTTTTT. Together with reference TRBV18 and TRBJ2-2, the CDR3 gives the full variable domain: NAGVMQNPRHLVRRRGQEARLRCSPMKGHSHVYWYRQLPEEGLKFMVYLQKENIIDESGMPKERFSAEFPKEGPSILRIQQVVRGDSAAYFCASSPRNTGTGELFFGEGSRLTVL.

The chain combines TRBV19 with TRBJ2-2, with TRBD2 matching 9 bases. This CDR3 has 16 residues. V shed 4 bases, J shed 5 bases, and the junction held 8 bases outside the gene matches. The germline V gene encodes CDR1 LNHDA and CDR2 SQIVND (reference sequence). The CDR3 is CASSRIAGVSTGELFF. In DNA form, the CDR3 reads TGTGCCAGTAGTAGAATAGCGGGAGTTTCTACCGGGGAGCTGTTTTTT.

This clone occurred once. The rearrangement joins TRBV5-1 to TRBJ2-5; the match to TRBD1 covers 9 bases. The ends lost 7 bases at V and 5 bases at J; junction bases unmatched: 12. The CDR3 consists of 15 residues. CDR1 is SGHRS, CDR2 YFSETQ, per germline. This chain's CDR3 is CASLPGGGTGETQYF. The CDR3 nucleotides are TGCGCCAGCCTCCCTGGAGGTGGGACAGGGGAGACCCAGTACTTC.

V is TRBV5-1 and J is TRBJ1-3, with unresolved D. CDR1 is SGHRS and CDR2 is YFSETQ in the germline V gene. CDR3 length: 15 amino acids. The V gene lost 6 bases and the J gene lost 1 base, with 14 bases spanning the gap. This CDR3 reads CASTLGGASGNTIYF. The DNA of the CDR3 is TGCGCCAGCACCCTTGGAGGCGCGTCTGGAAACACCATATATTTT.

The gene calls are TRBV27 and TRBJ2-3; TRBD1 might be the D (6 bases). Trimming pared 3 bases from V and 14 bases from J, leaving 12 bases between. The CDR3 loop spans 11 amino acids. CDR1 is MNHEY, CDR2 SMNVEV, per germline (reference sequence). The CDR3, as DNA: TGTGCCAGCAGTTTTTTGGGGGCGTCGTATTTT. Translating gives CASSFLGASYF.

The chain links TRBV18 to TRBJ2-1, with D hard to call. The V end lost 6 bases, the J end lost 8 bases, and 11 bases lay between the germline ends. Per the germline V gene, CDR1 is KGHSH and CDR2 is LQKENI. CDR3 size: 12 residues. CDR3 sequence (DNA): TGTGCCAGCTCGGCAATTGGCCATGAGCAGTTCTTC. Its translation: CASSAIGHEQFF.

V gene TRBV5-1 combines with J gene TRBJ2-5, with TRBD2 matching 8 bases. Trimming at V came to 4 bases and at J to 5 bases, leaving 22 bases not matched to a gene. This CDR3 has 19 residues. The germline V gene has CDR1 SGHRS and CDR2 YFSETQ. CDR3 nucleotide sequence: TGCGCCAGCAGCAGGAGGTTAGAAGCCAGCCCCGGGAGGGGCGAGACCCAGTACTTC. This sequence encodes CASSRRLEASPGRGETQYF. The variable domain in full, completed from reference TRBV5-1 and TRBJ2-5, reads KAGVTQTPRYLIKTRGQQVTLSCSPISGHRSVSWYQQTPGQGLQFLFEYFSETQRNKGNFPGRFSGRQFSNSRSEMNVSTLELGDSALYLCASSRRLEASPGRGETQYFGPGTRLLVL.

The chain employs TRBV5-7 and TRBJ2-1; possibly TRBD1 for D (5 bases). TRBV5-7 is placed among ORFs of uncertain function. Trimming cost V 0 bases and J 1 base, with 8 bases left between them. This CDR3 has 15 residues. The CDR3 is CASSLDRSSYNEQFF. Here the CDR3 DNA reads TGTGCCAGCAGCTTGGACAGGAGTTCCTACAATGAGCAGTTCTTC.

V usage is TRBV28 and J usage is TRBJ1-2; 9 bases map to TRBD1. Trimming cost V 3 bases and J 4 bases; bases outside gene matches: 3. The germline CDR1 and CDR2 sequences are MDHEN and SYDVKM. The CDR3 consists of 14 residues. In DNA, the CDR3 is TGTGCCAGCAGTTTGGACAGGGGCCCCTATGGCTACACCTTC. It encodes CASSLDRGPYGYTF.

The chain has TRBV27 and TRBJ2-2; the D gene is possibly TRBD1 (6 bases). CDR1 and CDR2 (germline): MNHEY, SMNVEV (reference sequence). V lost 2 bases and J lost 3, with 19 bases in between. The length of the CDR3 is 18 residues. For the CDR3, the DNA is TGTGCCAGCAGTTTAAACCCGGTTCGGCCAGGGGACACCGGGGAGCTGTTTTTT. Its protein is CASSLNPVRPGDTGELFF.

The chain couples TRBV28 to TRBJ1-2; possibly TRBD1 for D (6 bases). The CDR3 has 12 residues. Germline V gene data show CDR1 as MDHEN and CDR2 as SYDVKM. Trimming took 7 bases from V and 5 from J, leaving 11 bases between them. In nucleotides, the CDR3 is TGTGCCAGCACCCTGGGGGCATATGGCTACACCTTC. Its protein is CASTLGAYGYTF.

The genes are TRBV4-3 and TRBJ2-3, with D uncertain. Germline V lookup: CDR1 LGHNA, CDR2 YSLEER. V lost 1 base to trimming and J lost 0 bases, with 14 bases between them. This CDR3 has 17 residues. CDR3 sequence: CASSQVRSETSTDTQYF. The CDR3 DNA sequence: TGCGCCAGCAGCCAAGTCCGGAGCGAGACTAGCACAGATACGCAGTATTTT.

This chain joins TRBV9 and TRBJ2-1; tentatively, D is TRBD2 (5 bases). CDR3 length: 17 residues. Germline-derived CDR1 and CDR2 are SGDLS and YYNGEE. V was cut by 0 bases and J by 0 bases, with 13 bases left in between. Written as DNA, the CDR3 is TGTGCCAGCAGCGTAGAGGATAGCGCTAGCTCCTACAATGAGCAGTTCTTC. Its protein is CASSVEDSASSYNEQFF.